Listed here are 26 T cell receptor beta chains from one sample, sequenced in a study of blood T cell repertoires in COVID-19. This table comes from immunoSEQ multiplex PCR, and its TCRdb copy is limited to in-frame clones, with some not included. The sample records about 350,000 clones, over 85% being singletons. Sequenced: peripheral blood. These receptors originate from a woman aged 55-75 years with COVID-19, enrolled during active disease.

The chain is built from TRBV5-1 and TRBJ2-7; D is perhaps TRBD1 (5 bases). CDR3 length: 12 residues. The V gene's germline CDR1 is SGHRS and CDR2 YFSETQ. The V end lost 6 bases, the J end lost 3 bases, and 10 bases lay between the germline ends. CDR3 protein: CASKGLNYEQYF. The CDR3 nucleotides read TGCGCCAGCAAGGGGTTAAACTACGAGCAGTACTTC.

The rearrangement uses TRBV13 and TRBJ1-2; no reliable D call. The CDR3 totals 14 residues. With 5 bases removed from V and 6 bases from J, the gap between germline ends came to 16 bases. Germline V lookup: CDR1 PRHDT, CDR2 FYEKMQ (reference sequence). Here the CDR3 reads CASSLSHDGNGYTF. The CDR3 DNA sequence: TGTGCCAGCAGCCTATCCCATGATGGTAATGGCTACACCTTC.

J is TRBJ1-1 and V is TRBV15, with D unresolved. V lost 8 bases and J lost 1, with 14 bases in between. Germline CDR1 and CDR2: LNHNV and YYDKDF (reference sequence). This CDR3 spans 14 amino acids. The CDR3 reads CATSKRATNTEAFF. The CDR3 nucleotides are TGTGCCACCTCCAAGAGGGCCACGAACACTGAAGCTTTCTTT.

This chain uses TRBV11-2 with TRBJ1-5; TRBD1 is a possible D gene (5 bases). This CDR3 is built from 15 residues. The germline V gene encodes CDR1 SGHAT and CDR2 FQNNGV. The V and J ends lost 0 bases and 4 bases respectively, with 10 bases between them. The CDR3 loop is CASSLDRAGNQPQHF. DNA of the CDR3: TGTGCCAGCAGCTTAGATCGGGCAGGGAATCAGCCCCAGCATTTT.

This chain uses TRBV11-3 with TRBJ1-1; 7 nucleotides match TRBD1. V lost 5 bases to trimming and J lost 6 bases; unmatched junction nucleotides: 12. The CDR3 has 15 amino acids. Per the germline V gene, CDR1 is SGHNT and CDR2 is YENEEA. The CDR3 coding sequence is TGTGCCAGCAGCCCTCGTGAGGGGGCGCGTGCTGAAGCTTTCTTT. Its translation is CASSPREGARAEAFF.

The J gene is TRBJ1-6, the V gene TRBV5-1, with no clear D. This CDR3 contains 14 residues. The V and J ends lost 1 base and 6 bases respectively, with 8 bases between them. CDR1 is SGHRS, CDR2 YFSETQ, per germline. The CDR3, as DNA: TGCGCCAGCAGCTTGACAGTGATTAATTCACCCCTCCACTTT. Its translation is CASSLTVINSPLHF.

V and J are TRBV19 and TRBJ2-7; TRBD2 is a possible D gene (6 bases). Trimming took 4 bases from V and 1 from J, leaving 14 bases between them. This CDR3 contains 15 residues. Per germline, CDR1 LNHDA and CDR2 SQIVND (reference sequence). CDR3 sequence: CASSKPGGRSYEQYF. CDR3 sequence (DNA): TGTGCCAGTAGTAAACCCGGAGGGAGATCCTACGAGCAGTACTTC.

The chain's CDR3 is CASSPRIGGANEQFF. In DNA, the CDR3 is TGTGCCAGTAGTCCCCGGATAGGGGGGGCGAATGAGCAGTTCTTC. The chain employs TRBV19 and TRBJ2-1, with D possibly being TRBD2 (7 bases). Trimming cost V 5 bases and J 7 bases, with 18 bases left between them. CDR1 LNHDA and CDR2 SQIVND come from the germline V gene (reference sequence). There are 15 residues in the CDR3.

This clone is a singleton in its sample. The chain is built from TRBV5-1 and TRBJ1-2, with TRBD1 matching 9 bases. V lost 4 bases to trimming and J lost 4 bases; unmatched junction nucleotides: 5. This CDR3 region has 14 residues. Germline V gives CDR1 SGHRS, CDR2 YFSETQ. CDR3 coding DNA: TGCGCCAGCAGCCGGGGACAGGGAGGCTATGGCTACACCTTC. It specifies CASSRGQGGYGYTF. The complete variable domain, with remaining parts taken from reference TRBV5-1 and TRBJ1-2, reads KAGVTQTPRYLIKTRGQQVTLSCSPISGHRSVSWYQQTPGQGLQFLFEYFSETQRNKGNFPGRFSGRQFSNSRSEMNVSTLELGDSALYLCASSRGQGGYGYTFGSGTRLTVV.

This clone was recorded a few times. This rearrangement joins TRBV13 to TRBJ1-6; weak D call: TRBD1 (5 bases). This CDR3 region has 17 residues. Germline V gene lookup returns CDR1 PRHDT and CDR2 FYEKMQ (reference sequence). Trimming shortened V by 1 base and J by 7 bases, and 17 bases separated the two germline ends. The CDR3 loop is CASSLVGYQGGNSPLHF. CDR3 coding DNA: TGTGCCAGCAGCTTAGTAGGTTATCAGGGAGGGAATTCACCCCTCCACTTT.

The V call is TRBV7-9, the J call TRBJ2-5; D is undetermined. Trimming left V 1 base short and J 0 bases short, with 6 bases between. The CDR3 extends over 14 amino acids. In germline, CDR1 is SEHNR, CDR2 FQNEAQ (reference sequence). CDR3 protein: CASSLVSYQETQYF. CDR3 coding DNA: TGTGCCAGCAGCTTAGTCAGTTACCAAGAGACCCAGTACTTC. Full variable domain (missing parts from reference TRBV7-9 and TRBJ2-5): DTGVSQNPRHKITKRGQNVTFRCDPISEHNRLYWYRQTLGQGPEFLTYFQNEAQLEKSRLLSDRFSAERPKGSFSTLEIQRTEQGDSAMYLCASSLVSYQETQYFGPGTRLLVL.

The chain is built from TRBV19 and TRBJ2-3, with D maybe TRBD1 (5 bases). Germline CDR1 and CDR2: LNHDA and SQIVND (reference sequence). V lost 7 bases and J lost 11, with 19 bases in between. This CDR3 is 13 amino acids long. The CDR3 region has the DNA TGTGCCAGTATCTCCCTGGGGCTTCCCTGGCAGTATTTT. Translation: CASISLGLPWQYF.

The chain couples TRBV4-1 to TRBJ2-7; perhaps TRBD1 as D (5 bases). The CDR3 totals 12 residues. Looked up from germline, CDR1 is MGHRA and CDR2 is YSYEKL. Trimming removed 1 base from V and 7 bases from J, with 8 bases in between. The CDR3 DNA reads as TGCGCCAGCAGCCAAGTAGGGGAAGAGCAGTACTTC. Translated, it gives CASSQVGEEQYF.

This sequence joins TRBV5-5 and TRBJ2-5, with D possibly matching TRBD2 (5 bases). Looked up from germline, CDR1 is SGHKS and CDR2 is YYEKEE (reference sequence). V lost 1 base and J 3 bases, leaving 19 bases between the germline ends. The CDR3 totals 17 residues. The CDR3, as DNA: TGTGCCAGCAGCTTGTGGCGTTCGGCGGGCGGAGAAGAGACCCAGTACTTC. The encoded protein is CASSLWRSAGGEETQYF.

This chain uses TRBV9 with TRBJ1-3, with D perhaps TRBD1 (6 bases). CDR3 length: 13 residues. Germline V lookup: CDR1 SGDLS, CDR2 YYNGEE. V was shortened by 4 bases and J by 6 bases, with 11 bases between the two germline ends. CDR3 sequence (DNA): TGTGCCAGCAGCCTCGGGACAATAAACACCATATATTTT. Protein: CASSLGTINTIYF.

This rearrangement joins TRBV4-1 to TRBJ2-7; tentatively, D is TRBD2 (5 bases). Germline-derived CDR1 and CDR2 are MGHRA and YSYEKL. Trimming pared 0 bases from V and 9 bases from J, leaving 12 bases between. CDR3 length: 13 amino acids. CDR3: CASSQESGTPQYF. The DNA for the CDR3 is TGCGCCAGCAGCCAAGAGAGCGGTACCCCGCAGTACTTC.

This clone came up once. This chain connects TRBV2 to TRBJ1-1; no definite D call. V lost 2 bases and J 2 bases, leaving 9 bases between the germline ends. Germline CDR1 is SNHLY and CDR2 is FYNNEI. The CDR3 runs 14 residues. In nucleotides, the CDR3 is TGTGCCAGCAGTGAATTTACAGACAACACTGAAGCTTTCTTT. Its protein product is CASSEFTDNTEAFF.

This chain links TRBV6-2 or TRBV6-3 with TRBJ2-7, with D tentatively TRBD2 (6 bases). Germline V gives CDR1 MNHEY, CDR2 SVGEGT. The length of the CDR3 is 14 residues. V was pared by 4 bases and J by 3 bases, with 13 bases between. CDR3: CASSWGGWSYEQYF. The CDR3 DNA reads as TGTGCCAGCAGTTGGGGAGGCTGGAGCTACGAGCAGTACTTC.

V is TRBV7-9 and J is TRBJ1-6; TRBD1 agrees at 7 bases. Germline assignment: CDR1 SEHNR and CDR2 FQNEAQ (reference sequence). With V trimmed by 6 bases and J by 5 bases, 1 base remained unmatched. The CDR3 consists of 13 residues. The CDR3 is CASRGQNNSPLHF. In DNA, the CDR3 is TGTGCCAGCAGGGGACAGAATAATTCACCCCTCCACTTT.

The CDR3 nucleotides read TGTGCCAGCAGAACGGGACAGGCTGGGGCCAACGTCCTGACTTTC. Its translation: CASRTGQAGANVLTF. The chain is built from TRBV6-5 and TRBJ2-6, with 8 bases aligning to TRBD1. V gave up 6 bases and J gave up 2 bases; unmatched junction bases: 3. The CDR3 sequence is 15 residues long. Germline V gives CDR1 MNHEY, CDR2 SVGAGI.

The V and J genes are TRBV7-8 and TRBJ2-2, with 8 bases lining up with TRBD2. The CDR3 is 16 amino acids. Germline CDR1 reads SGHVS; CDR2 reads FQNEAQ. Trimming took 4 bases from V and 0 from J; bases not matched to a gene: 4. The CDR3 loop is CASSYIAGTNTGELFF. The CDR3 DNA is TGTGCCAGCAGCTACATAGCGGGGACGAACACCGGGGAGCTGTTTTTT. The complete variable domain, with remaining parts taken from reference TRBV7-8 and TRBJ2-2, reads GAGVSQSPRYKVAKRGQDVALRCDPISGHVSLFWYQQALGQGPEFLTYFQNEAQLDKSGLPSDRFFAERPEGSVSTLKIQRTQQEDSAVYLCASSYIAGTNTGELFFGEGSRLTVL.

The V gene is TRBV5-3, the J gene TRBJ2-3; 13 bases align to TRBD2. TRBV5-3 is sorted into the ORF group, with uncertain function. V shed 2 bases and J 0 bases; nucleotides not matched to a gene: 3. The CDR3 is 17 residues long. CDR3 loop: CARSFRGLAGSTDTQYF. CDR3 sequence (DNA): TGTGCCAGAAGCTTCAGGGGACTAGCGGGAAGCACAGATACGCAGTATTTT.

This sequence joins TRBV4-1 and TRBJ1-3, with a possible D match to TRBD1 (5 bases). Trimming cost V 0 bases and J 4 bases, with 19 bases left between them. The CDR3 totals 18 residues. Germline V gene data show CDR1 as MGHRA and CDR2 as YSYEKL. DNA of the CDR3: TGCGCCAGCAGCCAAGATAACGCGGGGGTTTTTTCCGGAAACACCATATATTTT. Amino acids: CASSQDNAGVFSGNTIYF.

V gene TRBV5-1 combines with J gene TRBJ1-4; 12 nucleotides align to TRBD1. This CDR3 has 16 residues. Germline lookup yields CDR1 SGHRS and CDR2 YFSETQ. V dropped 2 bases and J dropped 7; count of bases not matched to a gene: 6. The CDR3 loop reads CASSFGTGGRGEKLFF. The CDR3 DNA reads as TGCGCCAGCAGCTTCGGGACAGGGGGCCGGGGTGAAAAACTGTTTTTT. Using reference TRBV5-1 and TRBJ1-4 for the parts outside the CDR3, the full variable domain is KAGVTQTPRYLIKTRGQQVTLSCSPISGHRSVSWYQQTPGQGLQFLFEYFSETQRNKGNFPGRFSGRQFSNSRSEMNVSTLELGDSALYLCASSFGTGGRGEKLFFGSGTQLSVL.

V usage is TRBV30 and J usage is TRBJ1-1, with D perhaps matching TRBD1 (5 bases). Germline lookup yields CDR1 GTSNPN and CDR2 SVGIG (reference sequence). V dropped 3 bases and J dropped 3 bases, with 14 bases sitting between them. The CDR3 runs to 14 residues. DNA of the CDR3: TGTGCCTGGAGCCCGAACTTCAGGGACACTGAAGCTTTCTTT. Its translation is CAWSPNFRDTEAFF.

The chain couples TRBV9 to TRBJ2-1; 8 nucleotides agree with TRBD2. V dropped 0 bases and J dropped 4; count of bases not matched to a gene: 6. The CDR3 loop spans 16 amino acids. CDR1 and CDR2 (germline): SGDLS, YYNGEE. The CDR3 spells CASSVARGGPYNEQFF. For the CDR3, the DNA is TGTGCCAGCAGCGTAGCCCGCGGGGGGCCGTACAATGAGCAGTTCTTC.